The 10 T cell receptor beta chains below all came from one sample that was sequenced in a study of shared clonotypes between healthy human individuals. The protocol was immunoSEQ multiplex PCR, while the TCRdb copy is restricted to in-frame clones and leaves out a portion. The sample has roughly 1.5 million clones, about 98% seen once. The specimen was naive CD4+ T cells sorted from blood. Documented subset: CD45RA+ positively selected. The receptors come from a man younger than 45 in good health.

The chain has TRBV7-8 and TRBJ2-2; no firm D call. The germline CDR1 and CDR2 sequences are SGHVS and FQNEAQ. The CDR3 is made up of 15 amino acids. V lost 1 base to trimming and J lost 4 bases, with 10 bases between them. CDR3 DNA: TGTGCCAGCAGCTTAGTAGTGACTTCCACCGGGGAGCTGTTTTTT. Amino acids: CASSLVVTSTGELFF. Variable domain in full (rest from reference TRBV7-8 and TRBJ2-2): GAGVSQSPRYKVAKRGQDVALRCDPISGHVSLFWYQQALGQGPEFLTYFQNEAQLDKSGLPSDRFFAERPEGSVSTLKIQRTQQEDSAVYLCASSLVVTSTGELFFGEGSRLTVL.

Details on this clone: Other DNA sequences within the sample encode an identical CDR3. J is TRBJ2-2 and V is TRBV6-5, with 14 nucleotides matching TRBD2. There are 14 residues in the CDR3. J gave up 5 bases and V 9 bases, and 2 bases lay outside the gene matches. Germline V gene sequence: CDR1 MNHEY, CDR2 SVGAGI. The CDR3 bases are TGTGCCAGTAGACTAGCGGGAGGGACCGGGGAGCTGTTTTTT. Its protein product is CASRLAGGTGELFF.

The rearrangement joins TRBV28 to TRBJ2-2; tentative D call: TRBD2 (5 bases). Trimming took 8 bases from V and 2 from J, leaving 12 bases between them. Looked up from germline, CDR1 is MDHEN and CDR2 is SYDVKM. The CDR3 length is 14 residues. Here the CDR3 DNA reads TGTGCCAGCCTCCCTAGCCCCAACACCGGGGAGCTGTTTTTT. This encodes CASLPSPNTGELFF.

This clone has just one count. The junction does not match germline at one end; this may be a read error. This rearrangement joins TRBV5-5 to TRBJ2-3; weak D call: TRBD1 (6 bases). The CDR3 has 15 residues. Germline-derived CDR1 and CDR2 are SGHKS and YYEKEE (reference sequence). The CDR3 sequence is CASSLNRVSTDTQYF. The CDR3 DNA follows: TGTGCTAGCAGCCTGAACAGGGTATCCACAGATACGCAGTATTTT.

The chain has TRBV11-2 and TRBJ2-1; TRBD1 matches 11 bases. V shed 5 bases and J 16 bases; nucleotides not matched to a gene: 10. Germline V lookup: CDR1 SGHAT, CDR2 FQNNGV. The CDR3 spans 13 residues. CDR3 protein: CASSLSSGTGGFF. Here the CDR3 DNA reads TGTGCCAGCAGCCTCAGTTCCGGGACAGGGGGATTCTTC.

The chain combines TRBV25-1 with TRBJ2-1, with 8 bases matching TRBD2. J was trimmed by 4 bases and V by 6 bases; bases with no gene match: 5. This CDR3 is 14 amino acids long. Germline V gives CDR1 MGHDK, CDR2 SYGVNS. CDR3 amino acids: CASRSTSGYNEQFF. In DNA, the CDR3 is TGTGCCAGCAGGAGCACTAGCGGTTACAATGAGCAGTTCTTC.

This clone was observed a single time. The genes are TRBV2 and TRBJ1-5; 7 bases map to TRBD1. The ends lost 7 bases at V and 2 bases at J; junction bases unmatched: 5. This CDR3 is built from 14 residues. Germline CDR1 and CDR2: SNHLY and FYNNEI. The CDR3 is CASKDRARNQPQHF. The CDR3 nucleotides read TGTGCCAGCAAAGACAGGGCCCGCAATCAGCCCCAGCATTTT.

The CDR3 coding sequence is TGTGCCAGCAGCTTGAAACAGACCGTGAACACTGAAGCTTTCTTT. Its translation is CASSLKQTVNTEAFF. This chain links TRBV5-6 with TRBJ1-1; D unresolved. This CDR3 is 15 amino acids long. Per germline, CDR1 SGHDT and CDR2 YYEEEE. The ends were cut back, 1 base at V and 0 bases at J, with 10 bases in the middle.

On this clone: Other DNA sequences in the same sample also yield this CDR3. The chain employs TRBV5-1 and TRBJ2-7; 13 nucleotides line up with TRBD2. J gave up 6 bases and V 4 bases, and 10 bases lay outside the gene matches. The CDR3 is 16 amino acids. Germline loops: CDR1 SGHRS, CDR2 YFSETQ. CDR3 nucleotides: TGCGCCAGCAGCACCGGACTAGCGGGAGTTCTACGCGAGCAGTACTTC. Its protein product is CASSTGLAGVLREQYF.

The chain uses TRBV28 and TRBJ2-2; weak D call: TRBD1 (5 bases). The V and J ends lost 6 bases and 4 bases respectively, with 9 bases between them. This CDR3 spans 13 amino acids. Per germline, CDR1 MDHEN and CDR2 SYDVKM. This CDR3 reads CASSRVPTGELFF. The CDR3 region has the DNA TGTGCCAGCAGCAGGGTTCCCACCGGGGAGCTGTTTTTT.